This TCR beta chain comes out of a study of CD8 T cells in Susac syndrome (dated by TCRdb to the late 2010s). Describing the broader study: The study used repertoire sequencing to test whether antigen drove CD8+ T cell activation and differentiation in Susac syndrome. Clonality of the CD8+ T cell repertoire was compared between about a dozen healthy donors, about 14 Susac syndrome patients and about 15 multiple sclerosis patients.

As concerns this clonotype: Its antigen is still unknown. The input lacks base qualities; no much larger clone sits a single base away.

RNA was extracted with the RNeasy kit and roughly 0.5 to 1 ug was reverse transcribed using random hexamers. TCR beta CDR3 regions were amplified with the immunoSEQ multiplex PCR assay covering 54 Vbeta and 13 Jbeta segments. Bias from PCR amplification was corrected by using a synthetic template baseline for primer optimization and for computational correction. Under the source paper's analysis protocol: Only productive sequences were kept, with reads annotated to V, D and J genes according to IMGT and analyzed in immunoSEQ Analyzer. Clonality was calculated as one minus the Shannon entropy normalized by log2 of the number of productive unique sequences. Public and private clones were assessed among the 100 most prevalent clones of each patient and control. Clones were defined as Susac-specific if absent from the healthy and MS cohorts, from 1052 published viral clones and from other ImmuneACCESS disease sequences. TCRdb itself trimmed the public reads at Q25 with fastp, ran MiXCR and retained productive beta chains. Each entry merges the rows of one CDR3 protein and shows their most common DNA and genes. The V and J calls were not made by the authors but by TCRdb's processing. The sample table records some 300,000 distinct CDR3 sequences; 70% to 90% of these occur just once. The biggest ten clones account for 0.11% of the sample.

Peripheral blood CD8+ and CD4+ T cells from healthy donors, Susac syndrome patients and multiple sclerosis patients were profiled using high-throughput TCR beta sequencing. Multiple sclerosis controls were treatment-naive patients with stable or active relapsing-remitting disease fulfilling revised McDonald criteria. CD8+ TEMRA cells were enriched by FACS, while bulk CD8+ and CD4+ T cells were purified by magnetic negative isolation. Blood was drawn into EDTA tubes, processed within 24 hours, and PBMCs were isolated by density gradient centrifugation. PBMCs intended for TCR sequencing were cryopreserved in liquid nitrogen and were subsequently thawed in a 37 degrees C water bath. A purity of at least 90% was achieved for sorted or isolated CD4+, CD8+ and CD8+ TEMRA cells. The full study reports these points: The number of individuals in the TCR sequencing and HLA analysis was acknowledged as relatively small.

The cysteine opens and the phenylalanine closes a CDR3 of 14 amino acids. Only the CDR3 portion is preserved as DNA: 42 bases, with reading frame beginning at the first base. CDR1 and CDR2, looked up from the germline V gene, are ENHRY and SYGVKD. V loses 7 bases of germline sequence and J loses 1 base, and the interval between the two ends is 10 bases. The TCR originated in a human donor with multiple sclerosis. Recombination connected TRBV10-3 to TRBJ2-2, with the identity of the D gene unclear. Input material: CD8+ T cells from PBMCs. The CDR3: CAINSRGNTGELFF. The DNA reads TGTGCCATCAATTCACGAGGGAACACCGGGGAGCTGTTTTTT.